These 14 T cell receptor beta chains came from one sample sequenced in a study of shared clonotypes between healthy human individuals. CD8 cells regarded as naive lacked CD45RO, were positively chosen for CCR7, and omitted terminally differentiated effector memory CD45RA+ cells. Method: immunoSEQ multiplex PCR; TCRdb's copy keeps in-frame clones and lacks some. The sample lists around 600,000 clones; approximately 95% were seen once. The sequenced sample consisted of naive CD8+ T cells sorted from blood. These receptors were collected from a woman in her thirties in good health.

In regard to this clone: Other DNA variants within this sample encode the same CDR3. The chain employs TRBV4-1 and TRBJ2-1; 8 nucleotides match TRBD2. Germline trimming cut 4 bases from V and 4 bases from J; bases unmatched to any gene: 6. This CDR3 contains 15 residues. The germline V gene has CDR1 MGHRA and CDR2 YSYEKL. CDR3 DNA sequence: TGCGCCAGCAGCCCCCGGGGGGGCCGGTACAATGAGCAGTTCTTC. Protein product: CASSPRGGRYNEQFF.

The CDR3 nucleotides read TGTGCCAGCAGCACCACCGGGACCTCCAAAGAGACCCAGTACTTC. It translates to CASSTTGTSKETQYF. The chain employs TRBV5-4 and TRBJ2-5, with D possibly being TRBD1 or TRBD2 (5 bases each). Germline V CDR1 and CDR2: SGHNT, YYREEE (reference sequence). There are 15 residues in the CDR3. The V end was cut by 4 bases, the J end by 3 bases, with 16 bases between.

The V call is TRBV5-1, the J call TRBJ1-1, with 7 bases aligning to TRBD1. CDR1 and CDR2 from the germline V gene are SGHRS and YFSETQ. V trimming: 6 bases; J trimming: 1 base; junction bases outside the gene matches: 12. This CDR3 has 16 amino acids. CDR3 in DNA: TGCGCCAGCAACTTTGGATTACAGGGGCCGAACACTGAAGCTTTCTTT. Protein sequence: CASNFGLQGPNTEAFF.

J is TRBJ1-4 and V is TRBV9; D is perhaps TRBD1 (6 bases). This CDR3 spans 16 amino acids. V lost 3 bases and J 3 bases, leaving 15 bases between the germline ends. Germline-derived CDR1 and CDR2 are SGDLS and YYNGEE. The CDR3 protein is CASSGSGAPANEKLFF. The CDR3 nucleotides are TGTGCCAGCAGCGGATCGGGGGCGCCTGCTAATGAAAAACTGTTTTTT.

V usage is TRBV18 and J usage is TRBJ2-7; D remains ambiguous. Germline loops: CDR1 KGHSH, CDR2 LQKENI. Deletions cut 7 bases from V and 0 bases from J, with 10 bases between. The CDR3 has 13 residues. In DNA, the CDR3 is TGTGCCAGCTTGGCCGCAGACTCCTACGAGCAGTACTTC. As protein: CASLAADSYEQYF.

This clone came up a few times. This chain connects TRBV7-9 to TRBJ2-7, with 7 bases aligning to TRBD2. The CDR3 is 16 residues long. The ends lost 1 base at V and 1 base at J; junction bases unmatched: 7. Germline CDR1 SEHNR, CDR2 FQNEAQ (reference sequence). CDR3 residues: CASSLGSSGESYEQYF. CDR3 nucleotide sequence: TGTGCCAGCAGCTTAGGGTCCAGCGGGGAATCCTACGAGCAGTACTTC. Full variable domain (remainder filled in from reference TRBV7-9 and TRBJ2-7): DTGVSQNPRHKITKRGQNVTFRCDPISEHNRLYWYRQTLGQGPEFLTYFQNEAQLEKSRLLSDRFSAERPKGSFSTLEIQRTEQGDSAMYLCASSLGSSGESYEQYFGPGTRLTVT.

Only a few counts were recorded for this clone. The CDR3 nucleotides are TGTGCCAGCAGTTCCGGGACAGCATTCACCGGGGAGCTGTTTTTT. Its protein is CASSSGTAFTGELFF. The genes are TRBV5-4 and TRBJ2-2, with 7 bases aligning to TRBD1. The germline gives CDR1 SGHNT, CDR2 YYREEE (reference sequence). The CDR3 extends over 15 amino acids. V trimming: 5 bases; J trimming: 4 bases; junction bases outside the gene matches: 8.

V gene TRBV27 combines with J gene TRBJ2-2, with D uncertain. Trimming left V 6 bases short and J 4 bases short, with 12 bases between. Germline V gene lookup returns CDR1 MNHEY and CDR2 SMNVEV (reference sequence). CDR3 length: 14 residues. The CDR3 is CASSSQQSTGELFF. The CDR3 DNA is TGTGCCAGCAGCTCCCAACAGTCCACCGGGGAGCTGTTTTTT.

CDR3 loop: CASSQDWGQGAKNIQYF. The CDR3 DNA reads TGTGCCAGCAGCCAAGATTGGGGTCAGGGGGCCAAAAACATTCAGTACTTC. This chain links TRBV14 with TRBJ2-4; tentative D call: TRBD1 (6 bases). The CDR3 length is 17 residues. V lost 0 bases and J lost 1, with 13 bases in between. Germline-derived CDR1 and CDR2 are SGHDN and FVKESK.

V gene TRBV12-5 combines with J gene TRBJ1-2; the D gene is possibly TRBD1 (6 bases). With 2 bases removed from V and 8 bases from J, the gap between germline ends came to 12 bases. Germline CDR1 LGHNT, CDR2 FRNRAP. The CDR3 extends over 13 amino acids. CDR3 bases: TGTGCTAGTGGTTTGTTTGGGGGGCAAGGCTACACCTTC. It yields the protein CASGLFGGQGYTF.

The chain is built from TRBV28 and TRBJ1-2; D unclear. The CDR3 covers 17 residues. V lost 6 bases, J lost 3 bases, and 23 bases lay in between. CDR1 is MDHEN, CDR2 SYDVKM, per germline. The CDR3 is CASRSPSSDLFYYGYTF. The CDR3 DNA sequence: TGTGCCAGCAGATCCCCCTCATCCGATCTTTTTTACTATGGCTACACCTTC.

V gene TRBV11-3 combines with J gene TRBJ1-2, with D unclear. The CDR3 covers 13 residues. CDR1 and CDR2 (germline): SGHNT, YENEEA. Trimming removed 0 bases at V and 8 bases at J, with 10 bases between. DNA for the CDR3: TGTGCCAGCAGCTTAGATCGAGACAACGGCTACACCTTC. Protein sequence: CASSLDRDNGYTF.

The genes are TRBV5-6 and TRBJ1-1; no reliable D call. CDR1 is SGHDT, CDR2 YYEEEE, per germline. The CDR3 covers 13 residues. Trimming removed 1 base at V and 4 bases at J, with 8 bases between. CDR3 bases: TGTGCCAGCAGCTTGTTAGGGAGCACTGAAGCTTTCTTT. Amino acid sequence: CASSLLGSTEAFF. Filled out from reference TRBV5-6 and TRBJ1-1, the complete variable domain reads DAGVTQSPTHLIKTRGQQVTLRCSPKSGHDTVSWYQQALGQGPQFIFQYYEEEERQRGNFPDRFSGHQFPNYSSELNVNALLLGDSALYLCASSLLGSTEAFFGQGTRLTVV.

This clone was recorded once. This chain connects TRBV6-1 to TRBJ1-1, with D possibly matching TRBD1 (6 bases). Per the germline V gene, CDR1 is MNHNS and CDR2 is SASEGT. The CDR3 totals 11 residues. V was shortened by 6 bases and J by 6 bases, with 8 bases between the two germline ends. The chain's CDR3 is CASRDRPEAFF. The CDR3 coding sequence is TGTGCCAGCAGAGACAGGCCTGAAGCTTTCTTT.